This is a list of T cell receptor beta chains from one sample in a study of CD8 T cells in Susac syndrome. TCRdb passed the immunoSEQ multiplex PCR reads through MiXCR, listing each CDR3 protein once. The repertoire holds just under 150,000 distinct CDR3 sequences, with roughly 94% as singletons. The sample comprised CD4+ T cells from PBMCs. All receptors derive from a human donor in good health. Both conserved end residues are part of each CDR3. D genes are given only for firm matches. A row's size may be missing; if present it is once, few, many or a size class.

>NA|16|once|TRBJ1-4|TRBV3-1
TGTGCCAGCAGCCACCGACGACAACCGGGCCCAGAAAAACTGTTTTTT
CASSHRRQPGPEKLFF
>TRBD1|14|few|TRBJ2-7|TRBV29-1
TGCAGCGCCGCAGGGGGGACAGGGCTCTACGAGCAGTACTTC
CSAAGGTGLYEQYF
>TRBD2|15|NA|TRBJ2-7|TRBV27
TGTGCCAGCAGTTTATCGGGACTAGCGTACTACGAGCAGTACTTC
CASSLSGLAYYEQYF
>TRBD1|18|once|TRBJ1-3|TRBV4-1
TGCGCCAGCAGCCATCGGACAGGAGGAGAGGGCTCTGGAAACACCATATATTTT
CASSHRTGGEGSGNTIYF
>NA|13|NA|TRBJ2-3|TRBV20-1
TGCAGTGCTAGTTGGCAATACACAGATACGCAGTATTTT
CSASWQYTDTQYF
>NA|15|NA|TRBJ2-7|TRBV7-9
TGTGCCAGCAGCACGGGGGGCCTCTTTACCTACGAGCAGTACTTC
CASSTGGLFTYEQYF
>NA|17|NA|TRBJ1-1|TRBV14
TGTGCCAGCAGCCAAGGAGGAGTCTTCAGGGGGAACACTGAAGCTTTCTTT
CASSQGGVFRGNTEAFF
>NA|14|NA|TRBJ1-5|TRBV2
TGTGCCAGCAGTGAAGAGGCGGGGAATCAGCCCCAGCATTTT
CASSEEAGNQPQHF
>TRBD2|14|NA|TRBJ2-1|TRBV7-3
TGTGCCAGCCGAAAGGTAGCGGGAGGTAATGAGCAGTTCTTC
CASRKVAGGNEQFF
>TRBD1|15|NA|TRBJ1-1|TRBV29-1
TGCAGCGTTGACCCTGGGACAGGTGGGAGTCCTGAAGCTTTCTTT
CSVDPGTGGSPEAFF
>NA|15|NA|TRBJ1-1|TRBV3-1
TGTGCCAGCAGCCATTTTGGTGGGGGCATAACTGAAGCTTTCTTT
CASSHFGGGITEAFF
>NA|12|NA|TRBJ2-1|TRBV10-3
TGTGCCATCAGTGAGGCTAGGGATGAGCAGTTCTTC
CAISEARDEQFF
>NA|11|many|TRBJ2-7|TRBV12-3/TRBV12-4
TGTGCCAGCAGCTTGGGCTACGAGCAGTACTTC
CASSLGYEQYF
>NA|15|NA|TRBJ2-5|TRBV7-2
TGTGCCAGCAGCTTAGCGAAGGGGTACCAAGAGACCCAGTACTTC
CASSLAKGYQETQYF
>NA|16|NA|TRBJ2-7|TRBV27
TGTGCCAGCCAAGATAAGGCTATGTGGGAGCTGGGGGAGCAGTACTTC
CASQDKAMWELGEQYF
>TRBD1|14|NA|TRBJ2-1|TRBV12-3/TRBV12-4
TGTGCCAGCAGGGGGACAGGGGGTTACAATGAGCAGTTCTTC
CASRGTGGYNEQFF
>TRBD1|13|NA|TRBJ2-7|TRBV12-3/TRBV12-4
TGTGCCAGCAGATCGGACAGGGCCTACGAGCAGTACTTC
CASRSDRAYEQYF
>TRBD2|15|NA|TRBJ2-3|TRBV30
TGTGCCTGGAGTATCGGACTAGTTTTTCCAGATACGCAGTATTTT
CAWSIGLVFPDTQYF
>NA|13|NA|TRBJ2-1|TRBV29-1
TGCAGCGTTGATGGGGCCAGCTACAATGAGCAGTTCTTC
CSVDGASYNEQFF
>TRBD1|15|NA|TRBJ2-7|TRBV18
TGTGCCAGCTCACGGGGACAGGGGGCGCAGTACGAGCAGTACTTC
CASSRGQGAQYEQYF
>NA|13|NA|TRBJ1-1|TRBV18
TGTGCCAGCTCACCAACCCGGGACACTGAAGCTTTCTTT
CASSPTRDTEAFF
>NA|16|NA|TRBJ2-5|TRBV6-5
TGTGCCAGCAGTTACTCCCAGTGGTCCTCGGGAGAGACCCAGTACTTC
CASSYSQWSSGETQYF
>NA|13|NA|TRBJ2-3|TRBV2
TGTGCCAGCAAGGACAGTATTACAGATACGCAGTATTTT
CASKDSITDTQYF
>TRBD1|16|NA|TRBJ1-1|TRBV12-3/TRBV12-4
TGTGCCAGCAGCCCTGGACAGGCCCTAATGAACACTGAAGCTTTCTTT
CASSPGQALMNTEAFF
>TRBD2|19|once|TRBJ2-3|TRBV20-1
TGCAGTGCTAGATCGGATGGACTAGCGGGAGGGCCCGTCACAGATACGCAGTATTTT
CSARSDGLAGGPVTDTQYF